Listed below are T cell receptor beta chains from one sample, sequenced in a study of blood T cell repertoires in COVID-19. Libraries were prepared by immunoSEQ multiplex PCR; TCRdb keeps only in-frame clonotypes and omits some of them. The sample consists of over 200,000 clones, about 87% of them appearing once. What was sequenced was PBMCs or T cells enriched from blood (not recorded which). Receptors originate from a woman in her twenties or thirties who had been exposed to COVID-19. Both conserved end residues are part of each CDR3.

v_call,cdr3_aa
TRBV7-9,CASSLGMRATNEKLFF
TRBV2,CASRPLTWKREQASTDTQYF
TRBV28,CASSFAAGEAFF
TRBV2,CASTGQGGNQPQHF
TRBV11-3,CASGTGAEGGEQFF
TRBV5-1,CASSLARLAFDEQFF
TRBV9,CASSVVATALGEQFF
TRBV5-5,CASSLEKGGSYEQYF
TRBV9,CASSVGGQGVNEQFF
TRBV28,CASTQTGGFPYNSPLHF
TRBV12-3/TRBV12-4,CASSLGTSNEQFF
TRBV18,CASSPGQQDYEQYF
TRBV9,CASSEKSSGSYEQYF
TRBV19,CASRTGGGYGYTF
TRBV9,CASSVGLEQFF
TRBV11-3,CASSPRQGGSYNEQFF
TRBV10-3,CAISEWREEQFF
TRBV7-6,CASSLAAGNYEQYF
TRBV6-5,CASPRGRGNTEAFF
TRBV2,CASSTPRQALNTEAFF
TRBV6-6,CASSNYGQGSSYEQYF
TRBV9,CASSVALNTEAFF
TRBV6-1,CASSEPYEQYF
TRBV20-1,CSASWGGTYQPQHF
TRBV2,CASSNQGGRYGYTF
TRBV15,CATSRDRGTGTEAFF
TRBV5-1,CASSSVSSSYEQYF
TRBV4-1,CASSHSRGIIDEQYF
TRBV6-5,CASSSQGETNEKLFF
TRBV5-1,CASSLGTGANSPLHF
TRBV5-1,CASSFGGTNEKLFF
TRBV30,CAWSGQNEKLFF
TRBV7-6,CASAHRGQLYTGELFF
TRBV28,CASSLGTLWDEQYF
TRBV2,CASGQASRPLHF
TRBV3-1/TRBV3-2,CASSQGVGLPLTDTQYF
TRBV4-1,CAIATRDGTDTQYF
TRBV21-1,CASSKVGLTPGTDTQYF
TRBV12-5,CASGLTTSYGTQYF
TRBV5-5,CASSSRDTEAFF
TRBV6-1,CASSEISSYRGLFF
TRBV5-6,CASSKVSGTGSQPQHF
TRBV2,CASREGLWDSPINEQFF
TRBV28,CASSLVRNSPLHF
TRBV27,CASSSGVGNTIYF
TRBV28,CASGLRRGNQETQYF
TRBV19,CASSIDQRGTYEQYF